What follows are 13 T cell receptor beta chains derived from one specimen sequenced in a study of T cells in Graves' hyperthyroidism and ophthalmopathy. Authors of the study amplified TCR beta CDR3 regions from RNA transcripts. Carried out on the TCR CDR3, a first-round RT-PCR used the HTBI primer set. TCRdb analysed the multiplex PCR reads with MiXCR anew, one entry per CDR3 protein. This sample yields approximately 100,000 distinct CDR3 sequences, of which roughly 40% are seen a single time; about a tenth belongs to the top ten. The sample consisted of peripheral blood or thyroid tissue (not recorded which). The source is a woman aged 25 to 39 with Graves' hyperthyroidism.

The chain recombines TRBV6-1 with TRBJ2-2; a weak D match, TRBD1 (6 bases). The CDR3 totals 15 residues. V lost 4 bases and J 0 bases, leaving 9 bases between the germline ends. Germline V gene sequence: CDR1 MNHNS, CDR2 SASEGT. CDR3 sequence reads: CASSGGQTNTGELFF. DNA for the CDR3: TGTGCCAGCAGTGGCGGACAGACGAACACCGGGGAGCTGTTTTTT.

Concerning this clonotype itself: It may be a read error: a sequence one base away is much more abundant. The rearrangement links TRBV7-9 to TRBJ2-2; D may be TRBD1 (6 bases). CDR1 and CDR2 from the germline V gene are SEHNR and FQNEAQ (reference sequence). The CDR3 contains 15 residues. The CDR3 coding sequence is TGTGCCTGCAGCCCCCGGGCTACAGGGACCGGGGAGCTGTTTTTT. This sequence encodes CACSPRATGTGELFF.

This clonotype was counted many times. The genes are TRBV9 and TRBJ2-2; TRBD2 matches at 7 bases. J was trimmed by 0 bases and V by 3 bases; bases with no gene match: 2. Germline loops: CDR1 SGDLS, CDR2 YYNGEE. CDR3 size: 15 residues. CDR3 protein: CASSASGPNTGELFF. The CDR3 DNA reads TGTGCCAGCAGCGCTAGCGGCCCGAACACCGGGGAGCTGTTTTTT.

This clonotype was seen repeatedly, ten times or more. This chain joins TRBV7-3 and TRBJ2-3; no reliable D call. CDR1 and CDR2 (germline): SGHTA, FQGTGA. Trimming removed 2 bases from V and 5 bases from J, with 8 bases in between. CDR3 length: 13 residues. The CDR3 DNA follows: TGTGCCAGCAGCTTAGCCAGAGAAGATACGCAGTATTTT. Translating gives CASSLAREDTQYF.

This clonotype was detected once. At one of its ends the junction is not consistent with the germline gene, which may arise from a read error. CDR3 sequence: CATSGTNTGELFF. The CDR3 DNA follows: TGCGCCACCAGCGGGACGAACACCGGGGAGCTGTTTTTT. The chain recombines TRBV15 with TRBJ2-2; TRBD2 matches 7 bases. CDR1 is LNHNV and CDR2 is YYDKDF in the germline V gene (reference sequence). The CDR3 has 13 residues.

This clonotype was seen at least ten times. V usage is TRBV20-1 and J usage is TRBJ1-6, with 8 nucleotides matching TRBD1. Germline V gene sequence: CDR1 DFQATT, CDR2 SNEGSKA (reference sequence). CDR3 size: 14 residues. The junction had 6 bases not matched to a gene; V was cut back by 1 base and J by 10 bases. This CDR3 is CSARAQGEHSPLHF. The CDR3 DNA reads as TGCAGTGCTAGAGCACAGGGGGAGCACTCACCCCTCCACTTT.

The chain couples TRBV7-2 to TRBJ2-7, with 9 bases that match TRBD2. Germline assignment: CDR1 SGHTA and CDR2 FQGNSA. This CDR3 has 14 amino acids. V shed 8 bases and J 0 bases; nucleotides not matched to a gene: 5. In nucleotides, the CDR3 is TGTGCCAGCTGGGATAGCGGGAGCTCCTACGAGCAGTACTTC. It encodes CASWDSGSSYEQYF.

There are a few counts of this clonotype. The conserved phenylalanine or tryptophan is not found at the CDR3 terminus, so this likely reflects a read error. The DNA is omitted, as the CDR3 cannot be located on it reliably, and the CDR3 follows TCRdb's listing. This CDR3 is CAISESAG. The chain employs TRBV10-3 and TRBJ1-2; TRBD1, as called in the table, went unchecked against the DNA. Germline CDR1 is ENHRY and CDR2 is SYGVKD. From its first to its last residue, the CDR3 has 8 amino acids.

The chain recombines TRBV9 with TRBJ2-5; 9 nucleotides match TRBD2. CDR3 size: 16 residues. With V trimmed by 0 bases and J by 2 bases, 5 bases remained unmatched. Germline V gives CDR1 SGDLS, CDR2 YYNGEE. The DNA of the CDR3 is TGTGCCAGCAGCGTAGATCCGGCGGGAGGGCAAGAGACCCAGTACTTC. It encodes CASSVDPAGGQETQYF.

This clonotype was observed at least ten times. The chain links TRBV5-1 to TRBJ1-2; 7 bases fit TRBD1. Germline CDR1 reads SGHRS; CDR2 reads YFSETQ. V shed 5 bases, J shed 0 bases, and the junction held 4 bases outside the gene matches. The CDR3 length is 14 residues. The CDR3 spells CASRRGTANYGYTF. CDR3 bases: TGCGCCAGCAGACGGGGGACAGCTAACTATGGCTACACCTTC.

In regard to this clonotype: A much larger clone lies a single base off, so this may be a read error. CDR3 nucleotide sequence: TGTGCCAGCAGTTACGGGACAGGGGGCACCCGGGAGCTGTTTTTT. This gives the protein CASSYGTGGTRELFF. The chain combines TRBV6-5 with TRBJ2-2; 12 nucleotides match TRBD1. This CDR3 has 15 amino acids. Germline V gives CDR1 MNHEY, CDR2 SVGAGI.

Concerning this clonotype: This is likely a read error, given that the CDR3 carries no conserved phenylalanine or tryptophan at its end. This chain links TRBV12-3 or TRBV12-4 with TRBJ1-3; possible D gene TRBD1, 6 bases. There are 14 residues in the CDR3. The V and J ends lost 8 bases and 0 bases respectively, with 11 bases between them. CDR3: CASGEQGSGNTIYL. CDR3 nucleotides: TGTGCCAGCGGTGAACAGGGCTCTGGAAACACCATATATTTA.

V usage is TRBV20-1 and J usage is TRBJ2-7; tentatively, D is TRBD2 (7 bases). Germline V gene sequence: CDR1 DFQATT, CDR2 SNEGSKA (reference sequence). Trimming cost V 3 bases and J 0 bases, with 15 bases left between them. CDR3 length: 15 amino acids. The CDR3 region is CSASKGGGSSYEQYF. In DNA, the CDR3 is TGCAGTGCTAGTAAGGGGGGCGGGAGCTCCTACGAGCAGTACTTC.